A selection of T cell receptor beta chains follows, all from one sample in a study of read filtering for tumor transcriptome and immune sequencing. TCRdb reprocessed the reads with MiXCR, giving one entry per CDR3 protein. The table shows about 58,000 distinct CDR3 sequences, with 12% occurring only once. Sequenced input: a population of CD138-negative cells sorted from bone marrow. The receptors shown here come from a donor at least 40 years old with multiple myeloma. CDR3s include the opening cysteine and the closing phenylalanine or tryptophan. The order of the fields is clone size, J gene, V gene, CDR3 protein. Not every row has a clone size; where given, it reads once, few, many or a size class.

abundance: few
j_gene: TRBJ2-1
v_gene: TRBV4-1
CDR3aa: CASSHTSSSYNEQLF

abundance: many
j_gene: TRBJ2-1
v_gene: TRBV2
CDR3aa: CASREGRYNEQFF

abundance: few
j_gene: TRBJ1-5
v_gene: TRBV11-2
CDR3aa: CASSLGGADQPQHF

abundance: many
j_gene: TRBJ1-5
v_gene: TRBV19
CDR3aa: CASSTSGYSNQPQHF

abundance: many
j_gene: TRBJ2-5
v_gene: TRBV7-2
CDR3aa: CASERGRQETQYF

abundance: many
j_gene: TRBJ2-1
v_gene: TRBV7-3
CDR3aa: CASSWTSGNEQFF

abundance: many
j_gene: TRBJ1-2
v_gene: TRBV29-1
CDR3aa: CSVGTRSPNYGYTF

abundance: many
j_gene: TRBJ1-1
v_gene: TRBV6-1
CDR3aa: CASSDPTGYTEAFF

abundance: many
j_gene: TRBJ1-6
v_gene: TRBV12-3/TRBV12-4
CDR3aa: CASSFGSGTGKYNSPLHF

abundance: .
j_gene: TRBJ2-3
v_gene: TRBV12-3/TRBV12-4
CDR3aa: CASSDPSGGRGDTQYF

abundance: many
j_gene: TRBJ1-1
v_gene: TRBV7-9
CDR3aa: CASLSRDRGQAFF

abundance: many
j_gene: TRBJ2-5
v_gene: TRBV15
CDR3aa: CATAPGGEQETQYF

abundance: many
j_gene: TRBJ2-7
v_gene: TRBV9
CDR3aa: CASSVAGKDYEQYF

abundance: many
j_gene: TRBJ2-7
v_gene: TRBV4-2
CDR3aa: CASSHLGLAGAGSYEQYF

abundance: many
j_gene: TRBJ1-1
v_gene: TRBV23-1
CDR3aa: CASSQSSAGMNTEAFF

abundance: many
j_gene: TRBJ2-6
v_gene: TRBV7-9
CDR3aa: CASSSPGSGANVLTF